This T cell receptor beta chain is from a study of T cells in Graves' hyperthyroidism and ophthalmopathy. Notes on this clonotype: The antigen is undetermined.

Whole-study results and caveats: In simple terms, a model built on 13 V-J features told ophthalmopathy apart from stable hyperthyroidism.

This CDR3 has 14 residues. V trimming: 2 bases; J trimming: 5 bases; junction bases outside the gene matches: 0. Germline V CDR1 and CDR2: MNHEY, SVGAGI. TCR beta CDR3 regions were amplified from RNA. When the TCR CDR3 underwent first-round RT-PCR, the HTBI primer set was used. TCRdb redid the calling of the multiplex PCR reads with MiXCR, one entry per CDR3 protein. Among approximately 640,000 distinct CDR3 sequences listed, about 45% were seen once. The chain uses TRBV6-5 and TRBJ2-7; 13 bases line up with TRBD2. This TCR derives from an adult man with Graves' disease, either hyperthyroidism or ophthalmopathy (not recorded which). The sequencing sample was made of peripheral blood or thyroid tissue (not recorded which). The CDR3 reads CASSYGTSGDEQYF. The CDR3 DNA reads as TGTGCCAGCAGTTACGGGACTAGCGGGGACGAGCAGTACTTC.